A selection of T cell receptor beta chains follows, all from one sample in a study of T cells in Graves' hyperthyroidism and ophthalmopathy. TCRdb re-called the multiplex PCR reads with MiXCR, one entry per CDR3 protein. The sample gives about 420,000 distinct CDR3 sequences, approximately 15% of which show up once; less than 6.5% is in the top ten. Sequenced material: blood. These receptors originate from a woman under 30 with Graves' hyperthyroidism. The CDR3 runs from the conserved cysteine through the conserved F or W. The D gene is left open where the match is weak. Expanded clones get a size class; other rows say once, few or many, or leave the size out.

V gene: TRBV20-1; clone size: many; D gene: TRBD2; J gene: TRBJ2-5; CDR3 protein: CSARSRGGETQYF; CDR3 DNA: TGCAGTGCTAGGTCTAGGGGAGGGGAGACCCAGTACTTC
V gene: TRBV2; clone size: many; D gene: .; J gene: TRBJ1-4; CDR3 protein: CASRAGTLESEKLFF; CDR3 DNA: TGTGCCAGCAGAGCCGGGACCCTGGAGAGTGAAAAACTGTTTTTT
V gene: TRBV12-5; clone size: many; D gene: .; J gene: TRBJ1-4; CDR3 protein: CASAPEQIGEKLFF; CDR3 DNA: TGTGCTAGTGCTCCGGAGCAAATTGGTGAAAAACTGTTTTTT
V gene: TRBV27; clone size: few; D gene: .; J gene: TRBJ1-5; CDR3 protein: CARRTSESNQPQHF; CDR3 DNA: TGTGCCAGAAGAACAAGTGAAAGCAATCAGCCCCAGCATTTT
V gene: TRBV20-1; clone size: few; D gene: .; J gene: TRBJ2-7; CDR3 protein: CSARDRKAELSYEQYF; CDR3 DNA: TGCAGTGCTAGAGATCGGAAGGCGGAGCTCTCCTACGAGCAGTACTTC
V gene: TRBV2; clone size: .; D gene: TRBD2; J gene: TRBJ2-5; CDR3 protein: CASSRLTSGRAGETQYF; CDR3 DNA: TGTGCCAGCAGTCGACTGACTAGCGGGAGGGCCGGGGAGACCCAGTACTTC
V gene: TRBV24-1; clone size: few; D gene: TRBD2; J gene: TRBJ2-1; CDR3 protein: CATSDLRASGRLDNEQFF; CDR3 DNA: TGTGCCACCAGTGATTTGCGGGCTAGCGGGAGGCTTGACAATGAGCAGTTCTTC
V gene: TRBV7-2; clone size: .; D gene: TRBD1; J gene: TRBJ2-1; CDR3 protein: CASSDRDGSYNEQFF; CDR3 DNA: TGTGCCAGCAGCGACAGGGACGGCTCCTACAATGAGCAGTTCTTC
V gene: TRBV6-1; clone size: many; D gene: TRBD2; J gene: TRBJ2-5; CDR3 protein: CASSGGLAGGHGVTQYF; CDR3 DNA: TGTGCCAGCAGTGGGGGCCTAGCGGGAGGGCATGGGGTGACCCAGTACTTC
V gene: TRBV19; clone size: many; D gene: .; J gene: TRBJ1-5; CDR3 protein: CASSLGMGNQPQHF; CDR3 DNA: TGTGCCAGTAGTTTGGGTATGGGCAATCAGCCCCAGCATTTT
V gene: TRBV25-1; clone size: .; D gene: TRBD2; J gene: TRBJ2-2; CDR3 protein: CASSDPGGRVLSSTGELFF; CDR3 DNA: TGTGCCAGCAGTGATCCTGGCGGGAGAGTACTTTCGAGCACCGGGGAGCTGTTTTTT
V gene: TRBV29-1; clone size: few; D gene: .; J gene: TRBJ1-2; CDR3 protein: CSVERRRYGYTF; CDR3 DNA: TGCAGCGTTGAAAGACGGCGCTATGGCTACACCTTC
V gene: TRBV6-1; clone size: .; D gene: .; J gene: TRBJ2-1; CDR3 protein: CASSDWAGGMAYNEQFF; CDR3 DNA: TGTGCCAGCAGTGACTGGGCAGGGGGGATGGCCTACAATGAGCAGTTCTTC
V gene: TRBV13; clone size: many; D gene: .; J gene: TRBJ1-2; CDR3 protein: CASSLENSPYGYTF; CDR3 DNA: TGTGCCAGCAGCTTAGAAAACTCCCCCTATGGCTACACCTTC
V gene: TRBV7-3; clone size: many; D gene: .; J gene: TRBJ1-1; CDR3 protein: CASSLLGEAEAFF; CDR3 DNA: TGTGCCAGCAGCCTCCTGGGGGAGGCAGAAGCTTTCTTT
V gene: TRBV3-1; clone size: .; D gene: .; J gene: TRBJ2-3; CDR3 protein: CASSQDTQYF; CDR3 DNA: TGTGCCAGCAGCCAAGATACGCAGTATTTT
V gene: TRBV14; clone size: .; D gene: .; J gene: TRBJ2-1; CDR3 protein: CASSRGAGGNEQFF; CDR3 DNA: TGTGCCAGCAGCCGGGGGGCAGGGGGGAATGAGCAGTTCTTC
V gene: TRBV28; clone size: few; D gene: TRBD1; J gene: TRBJ1-5; CDR3 protein: CASRTGTGTQPQHF; CDR3 DNA: TGTGCCAGCAGAACCGGGACAGGGACCCAGCCCCAGCATTTT
V gene: TRBV20-1; clone size: few; D gene: .; J gene: TRBJ1-1; CDR3 protein: CSAYLGRANTEAFF; CDR3 DNA: TGCAGTGCCTACCTCGGACGGGCGAACACTGAAGCTTTCTTT
V gene: TRBV4-3; clone size: few; D gene: .; J gene: TRBJ2-3; CDR3 protein: CASSQEARADTTDTQYF; CDR3 DNA: TGCGCCAGCAGCCAAGAAGCGCGCGCCGATACCACAGATACGCAGTATTTT
V gene: TRBV28; clone size: many; D gene: TRBD1; J gene: TRBJ1-2; CDR3 protein: CASSPRTGRNGYTF; CDR3 DNA: TGTGCCAGCAGTCCCCGGACAGGGAGGAATGGCTACACCTTC
V gene: TRBV20-1; clone size: many; D gene: .; J gene: TRBJ2-1; CDR3 protein: CSAREYNYNEQFF; CDR3 DNA: TGCAGTGCTAGAGAATACAACTACAATGAGCAGTTCTTC
V gene: TRBV4-3; clone size: few; D gene: TRBD2; J gene: TRBJ2-1; CDR3 protein: CASSQPLAGRVNEQFF; CDR3 DNA: TGCGCCAGCAGCCAACCTCTAGCGGGGAGGGTGAATGAGCAGTTCTTC
V gene: TRBV27; clone size: many; D gene: .; J gene: TRBJ1-4; CDR3 protein: CASSLIRGEKLFF; CDR3 DNA: TGTGCCAGCAGTTTAATTCGGGGTGAAAAACTGTTTTTT
V gene: TRBV30; clone size: few; D gene: TRBD2; J gene: TRBJ2-1; CDR3 protein: CAWSLTSGNNEQFF; CDR3 DNA: TGTGCCTGGAGTCTGACTAGCGGCAACAATGAGCAGTTCTTC
V gene: TRBV6-1; clone size: .; D gene: .; J gene: TRBJ2-5; CDR3 protein: CASSPPRESKTQYF; CDR3 DNA: TGTGCCTCCTCCCCCCCCCGGGAGAGTAAGACCCAGTACTTC
V gene: TRBV19; clone size: .; D gene: .; J gene: TRBJ1-1; CDR3 protein: CATALMGATEAFF; CDR3 DNA: TGTGCCACTGCGTTAATGGGGGCTACTGAAGCTTTCTTT
V gene: TRBV6-6; clone size: many; D gene: .; J gene: TRBJ2-2; CDR3 protein: CASSYSAEELFF; CDR3 DNA: TGTGCCAGCAGTTACAGTGCGGAGGAGCTGTTTTTT
V gene: TRBV5-1; clone size: many; D gene: .; J gene: TRBJ2-3; CDR3 protein: CASSLDREADTQYF; CDR3 DNA: TGCGCCAGCAGCTTGGACAGGGAAGCAGATACGCAGTATTTT
V gene: TRBV12-3/TRBV12-4; clone size: many; D gene: TRBD1; J gene: TRBJ1-1; CDR3 protein: CASSDRGPTEAFF; CDR3 DNA: TGTGCCAGCAGTGACAGGGGGCCAACTGAAGCTTTCTTT
V gene: TRBV9; clone size: .; D gene: TRBD2; J gene: TRBJ2-5; CDR3 protein: CASSQRAGVLETQYF; CDR3 DNA: TGTGCCAGCAGCCAAAGAGCGGGAGTCCTAGAGACCCAGTACTTC
V gene: TRBV28; clone size: many; D gene: TRBD1; J gene: TRBJ1-1; CDR3 protein: CASNPTGGSSGGTEAFF; CDR3 DNA: TGTGCCAGCAATCCGACAGGGGGCTCGAGTGGGGGCACTGAAGCTTTCTTT
V gene: TRBV20-1; clone size: many; D gene: .; J gene: TRBJ1-5; CDR3 protein: CSARESLGNQPQHF; CDR3 DNA: TGCAGTGCTAGAGAATCATTGGGGAATCAGCCCCAGCATTTT
V gene: TRBV19; clone size: many; D gene: .; J gene: TRBJ1-1; CDR3 protein: CASSRLYDTEAFF; CDR3 DNA: TGTGCCAGTAGTAGACTGTATGACACTGAAGCTTTCTTT
V gene: TRBV10-3; clone size: few; D gene: TRBD2; J gene: TRBJ2-1; CDR3 protein: CAIRTSGRVNEQFF; CDR3 DNA: TGTGCCATCAGGACTAGCGGGAGAGTCAATGAGCAGTTCTTC
V gene: TRBV7-3; clone size: .; D gene: .; J gene: TRBJ2-2; CDR3 protein: CASSLTSDSLTGELFF; CDR3 DNA: TGTGCCAGCAGCTTAACTAGTGACAGTCTCACCGGGGAGCTGTTTTTT
V gene: TRBV30; clone size: many; D gene: TRBD2; J gene: TRBJ2-1; CDR3 protein: CAWSVASGRPIEQFF; CDR3 DNA: TGTGCCTGGAGTGTGGCTAGCGGGAGGCCTATCGAGCAGTTCTTC
V gene: TRBV7-2; clone size: .; D gene: .; J gene: TRBJ1-5; CDR3 protein: CASSEGYSNQPQHF; CDR3 DNA: TGTGCCAGCAGCGAGGGGTATAGCAATCAGCCCCAGCATTTT
V gene: TRBV4-1; clone size: few; D gene: .; J gene: TRBJ1-5; CDR3 protein: CASSHFMAASNQPQHF; CDR3 DNA: TGCGCCAGCAGCCATTTCATGGCAGCTAGCAATCAGCCCCAGCATTTT
V gene: TRBV20-1; clone size: many; D gene: TRBD2; J gene: TRBJ2-1; CDR3 protein: CSARDPLAGVDNEQFF; CDR3 DNA: TGCAGTGCTCGAGACCCACTAGCGGGTGTGGACAATGAGCAGTTCTTC
V gene: TRBV5-1; clone size: many; D gene: .; J gene: TRBJ1-2; CDR3 protein: CASSLGQTYGYTF; CDR3 DNA: TGCGCCAGCAGCTTAGGCCAGACGTATGGCTACACCTTC
V gene: TRBV11-2; clone size: few; D gene: .; J gene: TRBJ2-4; CDR3 protein: CASSPRSQTGAKNIQYF; CDR3 DNA: TGTGCCAGCAGCCCCCGGTCCCAGACTGGGGCCAAAAACATTCAGTACTTC
V gene: TRBV4-3; clone size: .; D gene: .; J gene: TRBJ1-5; CDR3 protein: CASSQDRYSNQPQHF; CDR3 DNA: TGCGCCAGCAGCCAAGACCGTTATAGCAATCAGCCCCAGCATTTT
V gene: TRBV19; clone size: .; D gene: .; J gene: TRBJ1-5; CDR3 protein: CASSILIPFRGKANQPQHF; CDR3 DNA: TGTGCCAGTAGTATCCTGATACCCTTTCGGGGGAAAGCCAATCAGCCCCAGCATTTT
V gene: TRBV29-1; clone size: many; D gene: .; J gene: TRBJ1-1; CDR3 protein: CSVALTEATEAFF; CDR3 DNA: TGCAGCGTTGCGCTCACAGAAGCCACTGAAGCTTTCTTT
V gene: TRBV19; clone size: many; D gene: .; J gene: TRBJ2-7; CDR3 protein: CASSDGGFYEQYF; CDR3 DNA: TGTGCCAGTAGTGACGGGGGTTTCTACGAGCAGTACTTC
V gene: TRBV2; clone size: .; D gene: TRBD2; J gene: TRBJ2-3; CDR3 protein: CASSEELAGAVTQYF; CDR3 DNA: TGTGCCAGCAGTGAAGAACTAGCGGGAGCAGTGACGCAGTATTTT
V gene: TRBV27; clone size: few; D gene: .; J gene: TRBJ2-2; CDR3 protein: CASSLGGINTGELFF; CDR3 DNA: TGTGCCAGCAGTTTAGGCGGAATTAACACCGGGGAGCTGTTTTTT
V gene: TRBV18; clone size: few; D gene: .; J gene: TRBJ2-3; CDR3 protein: CASSPAAGDTQYF; CDR3 DNA: TGTGCCAGCTCACCGGCCGCGGGGGATACGCAGTATTTT
V gene: TRBV5-1; clone size: many; D gene: TRBD1; J gene: TRBJ2-7; CDR3 protein: CASSLARGTYEQYF; CDR3 DNA: TGCGCCAGCAGCTTGGCCAGGGGGACCTACGAGCAGTACTTC
V gene: TRBV13; clone size: many; D gene: .; J gene: TRBJ2-5; CDR3 protein: CASSLFPRETQYF; CDR3 DNA: TGTGCCAGCAGCTTATTTCCCCGAGAGACCCAGTACTTC
V gene: TRBV7-2; clone size: many; D gene: .; J gene: TRBJ1-3; CDR3 protein: CASSATASHSGNTIYF; CDR3 DNA: TGTGCCAGCAGCGCGACAGCCTCACACTCTGGAAACACCATATATTTT
V gene: TRBV11-2; clone size: many; D gene: TRBD1; J gene: TRBJ2-1; CDR3 protein: CASSFPDRGGLFF; CDR3 DNA: TGTGCCAGCAGCTTCCCGGACAGGGGTGGTCTGTTCTTC